Presented here are 18 T cell receptor beta chains from one specimen sequenced in a study of blood T cell repertoires in COVID-19. The method was immunoSEQ multiplex PCR; TCRdb's version includes in-frame clones alone and lacks a portion of them. Counted here are hundreds of thousands of clones, about nine tenths occurring once; the ten biggest clones make up 7.2%. The sample comprised peripheral blood. The receptors come from a man aged 55 to 70 who had recovered from COVID-19.

The V call is TRBV12-5, the J call TRBJ2-3; D is perhaps TRBD2 (6 bases). CDR3 size: 13 residues. Between the trimmed V and J ends, which lost 6 bases and 2 bases, there was a span of 9 bases. Germline CDR1 and CDR2: LGHNT and FRNRAP. CDR3 residues: CASGEGSTDTQYF. The CDR3 DNA reads TGTGCTAGTGGGGAGGGATCCACAGATACGCAGTATTTT. Filled out from reference TRBV12-5 and TRBJ2-3, the complete variable domain reads DARVTQTPRHKVTEMGQEVTMRCQPILGHNTVFWYRQTMMQGLELLAYFRNRAPLDDSGMPKDRFSAEMPDATLATLKIQPSEPRDSAVYFCASGEGSTDTQYFGPGTRLTVL.

The rearrangement joins TRBV2 to TRBJ1-3, with 7 bases fitting TRBD1. CDR3 length: 15 amino acids. Germline V gives CDR1 SNHLY, CDR2 FYNNEI. With V trimmed by 6 bases and J by 0 bases, 5 bases remained unmatched. The CDR3 bases are TGTGCCAGCAGAAGACAGGGAAACTCTGGAAACACCATATATTTT. Protein: CASRRQGNSGNTIYF. Complete variable domain (other parts from reference TRBV2 and TRBJ1-3): EPEVTQTPSHQVTQMGQEVILRCVPISNHLYFYWYRQILGQKVEFLVSFYNNEISEKSEIFDDQFSVERPDGSNFTLKIRSTKLEDSAMYFCASRRQGNSGNTIYFGEGSWLTVV.

The chain combines TRBV5-5 with TRBJ2-3; TRBD2 might be the D (5 bases). Germline CDR1 and CDR2: SGHKS and YYEKEE (reference sequence). Trimming shortened V by 0 bases and J by 0 bases, and 8 bases separated the two germline ends. The CDR3 is 15 residues long. The CDR3 loop is CASSLAGGSTDTQYF. The CDR3 bases are TGTGCCAGCAGCTTGGCAGGAGGTAGCACAGATACGCAGTATTTT.

The chain has TRBV14 and TRBJ2-1; D perhaps matches TRBD1 (5 bases). The CDR3 loop spans 16 amino acids. The germline V gene encodes CDR1 SGHDN and CDR2 FVKESK. V lost 0 bases to trimming and J lost 8 bases, with 17 bases between them. The CDR3, as DNA: TGTGCCAGCAGCCAAGAAGGTAGACAGATAGGCGATGAGCAGTTCTTC. As protein: CASSQEGRQIGDEQFF.

The J gene is TRBJ2-7, the V gene TRBV7-2, with D possibly matching TRBD2 (5 bases). The CDR3 is made up of 14 amino acids. The V gene's germline CDR1 is SGHTA and CDR2 FQGNSA. V dropped 5 bases and J dropped 5 bases, with 16 bases sitting between them. Written as DNA, the CDR3 is TGTGCCAGCAGCCCCGCGGTTACTAGTAACGAGCAGTACTTC. It translates to CASSPAVTSNEQYF.

This clone was detected only a few times. The chain carries TRBV6-4 and TRBJ1-2; TRBD1 is a possible D gene (5 bases). CDR3 length equals 14 residues. V was shortened by 6 bases and J by 6 bases, with 17 bases between the two germline ends. Germline loops: CDR1 MRHNA, CDR2 SNTAGT. The CDR3 DNA reads as TGTGCCAGCAGCCCGTCCGGAGGGACCCATGGCTACACCTTC. Encoded protein: CASSPSGGTHGYTF.

The chain is built from TRBV9 and TRBJ2-3; the match to TRBD2 covers 7 bases. V lost 5 bases to trimming and J lost 4 bases; unmatched junction nucleotides: 10. CDR1 SGDLS and CDR2 YYNGEE come from the germline V gene. CDR3 size: 15 residues. CDR3 sequence reads: CASSRTSVTADTQYF. The CDR3 coding sequence is TGTGCCAGCAGTCGAACTAGCGTGACTGCAGATACGCAGTATTTT.

The CDR3 coding sequence is TGTGCCAGCAGCTTGCTCGGCAGCGGCGGTGAAGCTTTCTTT. Residues: CASSLLGSGGEAFF. The chain links TRBV5-4 to TRBJ1-1; D is unresolved. From germline, CDR1 is SGHNT and CDR2 YYREEE (reference sequence). The CDR3 extends over 14 amino acids. The V and J ends lost 1 base and 7 bases respectively, with 14 bases between them.

This chain connects TRBV5-7 to TRBJ2-7, with TRBD2 as a possible D gene (6 bases). TRBV5-7 has ORF status, its function being uncertain. The ends were cut back, 5 bases at V and 5 bases at J, with 14 bases in the middle. The CDR3 extends over 13 amino acids. The CDR3 loop reads CASRTSLGHEQYV. The CDR3 DNA is TGTGCCAGCAGAACTAGCTTAGGCCACGAGCAGTACGTC.

The table lists this clone with a count of one. The V call is TRBV21-1, the J call TRBJ2-1; the D segment call TRBD1 is taken from the table without a DNA check. TRBV21-1 has pseudogene status. This CDR3 is built from 16 residues. The CDR3 DNA reads TGTGCCAGCAGCAACCACAGGGTCTCCCCAATTAATGAGCAGTTCTTC. Protein sequence: CASSNHRVSPINEQFF.

The V and J genes are TRBV12-3 or TRBV12-4 and TRBJ1-2, with 9 bases aligning to TRBD1. The length of the CDR3 is 12 residues. After removal of 9 bases from V and 8 bases from J, the junction contained 7 bases not matched to a gene. CDR3: CASGGQGSGYTF. The CDR3 bases are TGTGCCAGTGGAGGACAGGGGAGCGGCTACACCTTC.

J is TRBJ1-1 and V is TRBV6-5; 9 positions match TRBD1. V shed 10 bases and J 7 bases; nucleotides not matched to a gene: 10. The CDR3 loop spans 13 amino acids. CDR1 and CDR2 from the germline V gene are MNHEY and SVGAGI. The CDR3 here is CATLTGGKGEAFF. CDR3 in DNA: TGTGCCACCTTGACAGGGGGGAAGGGTGAAGCTTTCTTT.

In nucleotides, the CDR3 is TGTGCCAGCAGTGCCCGGACAGGCGTCCTCGCCTCTGGAAACACCATATATTTT. Its protein product is CASSARTGVLASGNTIYF. This chain links TRBV2 with TRBJ1-3; the match to TRBD1 covers 7 bases. The ends lost 4 bases at V and 0 bases at J; junction bases unmatched: 12. CDR3 length: 18 amino acids. Germline CDR1 is SNHLY and CDR2 is FYNNEI. Variable domain in full (rest from reference TRBV2 and TRBJ1-3): EPEVTQTPSHQVTQMGQEVILRCVPISNHLYFYWYRQILGQKVEFLVSFYNNEISEKSEIFDDQFSVERPDGSNFTLKIRSTKLEDSAMYFCASSARTGVLASGNTIYFGEGSWLTVV.

This chain joins TRBV7-9 and TRBJ2-7, with a tentative D call TRBD2 (6 bases). V lost 6 bases and J 0 bases, leaving 18 bases between the germline ends. The germline V gene has CDR1 SEHNR and CDR2 FQNEAQ (reference sequence). This CDR3 region has 16 residues. The CDR3, as DNA: TGTGCCAGCAGACCAGGCCGGGGGTCAAGCTCCTACGAGCAGTACTTC. Amino acid sequence: CASRPGRGSSSYEQYF.

In its sample, this clone was seen a few times. The V gene is TRBV6-5, the J gene TRBJ1-2; tentative D call: TRBD1 (6 bases). The CDR3 has 14 amino acids. Germline V gene sequence: CDR1 MNHEY, CDR2 SVGAGI. V was shortened by 0 bases and J by 4 bases, with 9 bases between the two germline ends. DNA for the CDR3: TGTGCCAGCAGTTACTCAAGCAGGGGCTATGGCTACACCTTC. Encoded protein: CASSYSSRGYGYTF.

This clone was counted at least ten times. This chain uses TRBV3-1 (or the pseudogene TRBV3-2) with TRBJ1-1; a possible D gene is TRBD1 (6 bases). The CDR3 spans 16 residues. Germline CDR1 LGHDT, CDR2 YNNKEL (reference sequence). Trimming pared 3 bases from V and 6 bases from J, leaving 20 bases between. CDR3 in amino acids: CASSHDSTGLRPEAFF. CDR3 nucleotide sequence: TGTGCCAGCAGCCATGATTCTACAGGGTTAAGACCTGAAGCTTTCTTT.

V usage is TRBV28 and J usage is TRBJ1-2, with 8 bases lining up with TRBD1. Germline loops: CDR1 MDHEN, CDR2 SYDVKM. V trimming: 5 bases; J trimming: 0 bases; junction bases outside the gene matches: 5. The CDR3 is 15 amino acids. In DNA, the CDR3 is TGTGCCAGCAGTGTGACAGGGGAGGCTAACTATGGCTACACCTTC. Protein sequence: CASSVTGEANYGYTF.

The rearrangement uses TRBV12-3 or TRBV12-4 and TRBJ2-7, with TRBD1 matching 9 bases. The CDR3 length is 13 residues. V lost 6 bases, J lost 7 bases, and 7 bases stayed unmatched. The CDR3 bases are TGTGCCAGCAGGCTGGGACAGGGAGGGGAGCAGTACTTC. This translates into CASRLGQGGEQYF.